This TCR beta chain came from a study of blood T cells in healthy people across ages. On the study more broadly: About one barcoded beta molecule per two T cells came from capture by template switching. Study findings and constraints: Naive T cell percentage by flow cytometry tracked strongly with beta diversity.

Primers used in a second PCR of roughly 7 to 12 cycles were a sample-barcoded 5' primer and a J-beta primer mix. Each cDNA molecule was tagged by a template-switch adaptor with 12 random nucleotides. TCRdb called the 5' RACE reads again in MiXCR, with one record for every CDR3 protein. The table has 1.2 million to 1.5 million distinct CDR3 sequences, approximately 59% seen once; the top ten hold about 6.3%. Germline values: CDR1 LGHNA, CDR2 YSLEER. The CDR3 runs 17 residues. Trimming cost V 0 bases and J 4 bases; bases outside gene matches: 9. Details on this clonotype: As yet, its antigen is unknown.

The chain uses TRBV4-3 and TRBJ2-1; 7 nucleotides agree with TRBD2. The receptor was isolated from a man aged 18 to 35 in good health. Sequences were obtained from blood. The CDR3 region has the DNA TGCGCCAGCAGCCAAGATCTGGGCCGGACTAGGTACAATGAGCAGTTCTTC. Amino acids: CASSQDLGRTRYNEQFF.